This paragraph reports one T cell receptor (beta chain). The antigen this receptor binds is unknown. No clone much larger than this one lies a single base away; base qualities are absent. Reading from cysteine to phenylalanine, the CDR3 counts 18 amino acids. The DNA shown is the 54-base CDR3, in frame from base 1. In the germline V gene, CDR1 corresponds to SQVTM and CDR2 to ANQGSEA. Trimming removed 1 base from V and 3 bases from J; the gene matches leave 13 bases unexplained. This sample stems from a study of cytomegalovirus exposure and HLA in healthy donors (dated by TCRdb to between 2016 and 2019). Regarding the complete study: According to an earlier analysis of 450 to 650 of the donors, 150 million to 200 million T cells yielded 117 million unique TCR beta sequences and about 280 Gb of sequence data. HLA typing included class I and class II loci at four-digit resolution. The study aimed to test whether cataloging public T cell receptors could reveal signatures of past pathogen exposure. An earlier analysis of 587 of the donors applied high-throughput TCR beta sequencing to assess whether each TCR beta V gene segment acted as functional or pseudogenic. Along with the approximately 700-subject first cohort, a separate validation cohort of 120 different subjects was used. Rather than using new phenotypic data, the later analysis identified candidate immune exposures from TCR beta sequences and from how often those sequences occurred across donors. High-throughput TCR immunosequencing, statistical association of individual TCRs with disease status, and machine learning were combined to predict cytomegalovirus infection status. An early release covering roughly 640 HLA-typed donors comprised approximately 300 gigabases of sequencing data and 85 million to 100 million unique TCR sequences. The study used immunosequencing to profile the T cell repertoires of 670 or so subjects and linked those repertoires to cytomegalovirus serostatus. All discovery cohort repertoires had been generated on a single sequencing platform. Roughly five DR-DQ haplotypes were treated as single units for association and clustering because of strong linkage in the cohort. Alongside the repertoire data, information on donor age, sex, ethnicity and CMV serostatus was compiled. On average, approximately 250,000 unique TCR beta nucleotide sequences were sequenced per donor among 300 to 500 genotyped donors of the cohort, with roughly a sixth of those sequences being non-productive. To study patterns of TCR occurrence, a later analysis re-analyzed previously published TCR beta repertoires from 700 or so donors and added high-resolution HLA genotyping. In a later genetic analysis, genome-wide SNP genotypes for about 65% of the 666 donors were used, and that subset was treated as a discovery cohort. Typing coverage differed by locus: A, B, C, DRB1 and DQB1 were typed in about 620-630 donors, DQA1 in around 500, DPA1 in some 610, and DPB1 in 450 to 480. The genetic ancestry cluster associated with self-reported Caucasian donors included about 84% of the roughly 380 genotyped donors.

Library creation used the immunoSEQ multiplex PCR assay. For the multiplex PCR, a mixture combining 60 forward primers for TCR Vbeta segments and 13 reverse primers for TCR Jbeta segments was used. Amplification of the CDR3 region of rearranged TCR beta genes was performed with a multiplex PCR assay on genomic DNA. Amplified TCR beta libraries were sequenced as 87-base-pair reads on the Illumina HiSeq System. The published analysis was carried out like this. In a later analysis, about 80 million unique TCR beta chains were counted across the roughly 670 repertoires, and around 10 million of these chains were shared by at least two donors. To remove PCR and sequencing errors, raw reads were error-corrected and collapsed into unique sequences using a nearest-neighbor algorithm that merged closely related sequences. V, D and J gene segments were assigned by aligning CDR3 sequences to IMGT reference sequences. For a sequence to be retained, a match of at least six nucleotides was required to both a V gene segment and a J gene segment. A rearrangement counted as productive if the CDR3 had no stop codons and remained in frame with V and J, and every other rearrangement counted as non-productive. Following IMGT convention, CDR3 was defined as the stretch from the second conserved V-encoded cysteine to the conserved J-encoded phenylalanine. The earlier analysis of about 610 of the donors excluded sequences that lacked an unambiguous match to a single V gene segment. In an earlier analysis of approximately 550 of the donors, V segments were called functional above 56.7% productive rearrangements and were called segregating when the between-donor standard deviation exceeded 5%. To diagnose cytomegalovirus status from the catalog of TCR beta chain sequences, a statistical classification framework was built. In a later analysis, TCR nucleotide sequences were compared against IMGT/GENE-DB human TR gene sequences so that V and J genes could be assigned. A later analysis assigned CDR3 sequences and most-parsimonious VDJ recombination scenarios with the TCRdist pipeline. A later analysis defined each TCR beta chain by its CDR3 amino acid sequence plus V-gene family, and excluded reads lacking a unique V-gene family. In a later analysis, 500 to 700 highly shared, low-generation-probability nucleotide sequences were removed to address suspected cross-contamination and a sequencing artifact. A later analysis calculated a clonal expansion index for each public chain from normalized within-repertoire ranks of inferred template counts. In a later analysis, generation probabilities were computed using a VDJ recombination model fitted to out-of-frame rearrangements, and the results were checked against IGoR. Hypergeometric tests were used in a later analysis to score TCR-TCR, TCR-HLA and TCR-CMV co-occurrence, with a repertoire-size bias correction applied to the TCR pairs. In a later analysis, false discovery rates were estimated by permuting HLA or CMV assignments 20 times. A later analysis grouped co-occurring TCRs with DBSCAN, adding TCRdist sequence similarity when clustering within HLA-allele-positive subsets. Co-occurrence clustering excluded repertoires with fewer than 30,000 or more than 120,000 public chains, plus five with anomalous nucleotide sharing. The clones in this table, taken by TCRdb from immuneACCESS, are in-frame only. Not every clone is retained; where verified, under half of the shortfall comes from an unresolved V gene, and the cause of the rest is unknown. V, J and clone size are taken as reported in that table, and D and trimming were inferred from the DNA itself. For this sample the table gives about 300,000 clones, of which 86% were detected only once. Less than 4.5% of the sample is in the top ten clones.

Study-wide findings and limitations: In an earlier analysis of some 500 of the donors, most TCR beta V segments were observed in productive rearrangements about 87% or about 30% of the time, broadly matching IMGT annotations. In a later analysis, several top co-occurrence clusters were reported to appear linked to parvovirus B19, influenza, CMV and Epstein-Barr virus. Compared with the roughly 600-donor mean, donors in an Asian-associated ancestry cluster had fewer N-insertions in productive TCRs, according to a later genetic analysis. HLA typing was unavailable for some donors at each locus, so association tests used only the typed subset. The classifier was reported to diagnose cytomegalovirus status with high specificity and sensitivity in both the original cohort and the validation cohort. Some IMGT-functional V segments, including TRBV6-2 and TRBV6-3, could not be told apart with the 87-base-pair reads, so those segments were excluded. A group of highly shared sequence variants was considered likely to be a technical artifact of the sequencing pipeline. A later analysis found that HLA-associated TCR beta chains were more clonally expanded and had lower generation probabilities than equally common non-associated chains. According to a later analysis, TCR association rates differed among HLA loci, with DRB1 alleles showing the most associated TCRs and HLA-C alleles showing the fewest. This cohort had only TCR beta chains sequenced, and the lack of alpha or paired-chain data limited which features could be detected. Strong co-occurrence of HLA alleles, especially DR and DQ, made assigning TCR associations to individual alleles difficult. A further reported finding was that TCR beta sequences accurately predicted the HLA-A and HLA-B alleles for most subjects in the first cohort. Linkage disequilibrium might explain the correlated functional status among segregating V segments, but an unknown experimental factor could not be excluded. According to the authors, the approach could potentially be generalized to other disease states and immunological phenotypes. Most TCR sequences were seen in very few donors, while some public TCRs were found in many individuals. Sequencing depth was assumed to be roughly uniform across donors in the presence/absence analyses, though that assumption may not hold. Three of the identified cytomegalovirus-associated TCR beta chains were confirmed in vitro to be specific for cytomegalovirus antigens. The only immune exposure information available for the cohort was CMV serostatus. At a false discovery rate of 0.05, a later analysis linked around 15,000 TCR beta sequences to specific HLA alleles. A total of around 150 TCR beta chains were listed by the study as associated with cytomegalovirus. A later genetic analysis associated a missense DCLRE1C variant with V-gene and J-gene trimming of TCR beta chains, and an independent cohort replicated the association. A later analysis found that most CMV-associated TCR beta chains appeared HLA-restricted, with HLA associations seemingly driven largely by CMV exposure. Because counts were too low, roughly 16 rarely observed V segments, including chromosome 9 orphons, were left out of the earlier analysis of 500 to 650 of the donors.

The cohort comprised some 680 healthy bone marrow donors. At the time of sampling, all cohort members were nominally healthy, though unrecorded immune exposures were likely present. The donor was CMV seropositive and was included in the group of 250 to 300 seropositive cohort members. A peripheral blood sample was provided by each donor, and peripheral blood mononuclear cells were used for TCR beta sequencing. Genomic DNA extraction from the blood cell samples was performed with the Qiagen DNeasy Blood Extraction Kit. Material for sequencing was PBMCs. This TCR was sampled from a man aged 35-49 years in good health and CMV-seropositive. Recombination joined TRBV29-1 with TRBJ1-4; 8 of the junction bases match TRBD1. DNA sequence: TGCAGCGTTGAAGTCATTTTACCGGACAGGGCGTCTAATGAAAAACTGTTTTTT. Translated, it reads CSVEVILPDRASNEKLFF. Where the CDR3 stops, the reference TRBV29-1 and TRBJ1-4 genes take over; the full variable domain is SAVISQKPSRDICQRGTSLTIQCQVDSQVTMMFWYRQQPGQSLTLIATANQGSEATYESGFVIDKFPISRPNLTFSTLTVSNMSPEDSSIYLCSVEVILPDRASNEKLFFGSGTQLSVL.